Included here is one T cell receptor beta chain sequence, with context. Its antigen is as yet unknown. The germline CDR1 and CDR2 sequences are SGHNT and YYREEE (reference sequence). V trimming: 7 bases; J trimming: 5 bases; junction bases outside the gene matches: 8. The CDR3 has 13 residues. While unrecorded immune exposures were likely, the donors were nominally healthy when sampled. These data are taken from a study of cytomegalovirus exposure and HLA in healthy donors. Whole-study results and caveats: TCR beta V segments were, for the most part, productive about 87% or about 30% of the time in an earlier analysis.

Amplification used 60 Vbeta primers and 13 Jbeta primers. Per the original data handling: Approximately 86 million unique TCR beta chains, about 12 million shared, were counted in a later analysis. Profiling relied on immunoSEQ multiplex PCR, and the TCRdb table lists in-frame clones only, not all of them. V and J calls and clone size are those listed in that table; D and trimming were worked out from the DNA. The profile shows roughly 180,000 clones, 65% to 85% of them singletons. The material sequenced was PBMCs. The chain couples TRBV5-4 to TRBJ2-5; 7 bases agree with TRBD1. This TCR derives from a boy between 2 and 10 years old in good health and CMV-seronegative. CDR3: CASGIQGIETQYF. The CDR3 DNA reads TGTGCCAGCGGAATACAGGGGATTGAGACCCAGTACTTC. Together with reference TRBV5-4 and TRBJ2-5, the CDR3 gives the full variable domain: ETGVTQSPTHLIKTRGQQVTLRCSSQSGHNTVSWYQQALGQGPQFIFQYYREEENGRGNFPPRFSGLQFPNYSSELNVNALELDDSALYLCASGIQGIETQYFGPGTRLLVL.